This TCR beta chain was captured in a study of T cell responses to AZD1222 COVID-19 vaccine. Clones were sequenced by immunoSEQ multiplex PCR, and TCRdb holds only the in-frame ones, with some missing. The data contain more than 150,000 clones, approximately 91% of them singletons. Concerning this clone: No antigen is known for it.

Study observations and caveats: Two AZD1222 administrations were followed by greater Spike-specific TCR breadth and depth.

The receptor comes from an adult in good health. The starting material was peripheral blood, obtained on day 0 of AZD1222 vaccination.

CDR3 region: CASSLSGGTNYGYTF. Here the CDR3 DNA reads TGTGCCAGCAGCTTATCCGGGGGTACAAACTATGGCTACACCTTC. The chain links TRBV7-6 to TRBJ1-2; TRBD1 is a possible D gene (5 bases). CDR1 is SGHVS, CDR2 FNYEAQ, per germline. The ends were cut back, 2 bases at V and 2 bases at J, with 12 bases in the middle. The CDR3 spans 15 residues.